This T cell receptor (beta chain) was profiled in a study of shared clonotypes between healthy human individuals. Regarding the study as a whole: Among non-shared clonotypes, generation probabilities were lower than among those shared by all four donors. Generally, naive subsets (rather than memory subsets) showed larger estimated richness.

Remarks on this clone: The antigen remains unidentified.

The method was immunoSEQ multiplex PCR; TCRdb's version includes in-frame clones alone and lacks a portion of them. The table records hundreds of thousands of clones, approximately 97% of them present only once. Germline CDR1 and CDR2: MNHEY and SMNVEV (reference sequence). The V end lost 6 bases, the J end lost 2 bases, and 8 bases lay between the germline ends. This CDR3 region has 13 residues. The chain recombines TRBV27 with TRBJ2-1, with D possibly matching TRBD2 (5 bases). The receptor was isolated from a woman in her 30s in good health. Sequenced: naive CD4+ T cells sorted from blood. Stated subset: CD45RA+ positively selected. The CDR3 protein is CASSSGTYNEQFF. The CDR3, as DNA: TGTGCCAGCAGCAGCGGTACCTACAATGAGCAGTTCTTC.